These T cell receptor beta chains were read from a single sample in a study of PD-1 blockade in classical Hodgkin lymphoma. Using immunoSEQ multiplex PCR, the repertoire was profiled, and TCRdb retains in-frame clones only, with some absent. The repertoire holds some 27,000 clones, with approximately 90% as singletons. The material sequenced was peripheral blood mononuclear cells (PBMCs). The origin of the receptors is a human donor with classical Hodgkin lymphoma. Each CDR3 is given with its conserved first and last residue. Fields, in order: clone size, CDR3 length, D gene, V gene, J gene, CDR3 protein, CDR3 DNA. A D gene is named only where the DNA matches it firmly. Rows give clone size only sometimes, using once, few, many, or a class for an expanded clone.

>.|14|.|TRBV5-1|TRBJ2-3
CASSSSAPTDTQYF
TGCGCCAGCAGCTCTTCAGCGCCCACAGATACGCAGTATTTT
>.|14|TRBD1|TRBV5-1|TRBJ2-3
CASSLPGQGGTQYF
TGCGCCAGCAGCTTACCGGGACAGGGGGGTACGCAGTATTTT
>.|21|.|TRBV21-1|TRBJ2-2
CASSKDEDRGGSGRVAGELFF
TGTGCCAGCAGCAAAGACGAAGACAGGGGTGGTAGCGGGAGGGTGGCCGGGGAGCTGTTTTTT
>.|15|.|TRBV5-4|TRBJ1-4
CASSEGGATNEKLFF
TGTGCCAGCAGCGAGGGGGGGGCAACTAATGAAAAACTGTTTTTT
>.|13|.|TRBV7-9|TRBJ2-3
CASSLPSTDTQYF
TGTGCCAGCAGCTTACCTAGCACAGATACGCAGTATTTT
>.|16|TRBD2|TRBV4-2|TRBJ2-7
CASSPEGLAATYEQYF
TGTGCCAGCAGCCCAGAGGGACTAGCGGCGACCTACGAGCAGTACTTC
>.|12|.|TRBV30|TRBJ1-2
CAWSLSRFDYTF
TGTGCCTGGAGTCTCAGCCGTTTTGACTACACCTTC
>.|15|TRBD1|TRBV4-3|TRBJ1-4
CASSQADRGVEKLFF
TGCGCCAGCAGCCAAGCTGACAGGGGGGTTGAAAAACTGTTTTTT
>.|14|.|TRBV28|TRBJ2-2
CASSPGLLTGELFF
TGTGCCAGCAGCCCGGGACTTCTCACCGGGGAGCTGTTTTTT
>.|15|TRBD2|TRBV5-1|TRBJ2-2
CASSLGLAGVGELFF
TGCGCCAGCAGCTTGGGACTAGCGGGAGTCGGGGAGCTGTTTTTT
>.|16|TRBD1|TRBV15|TRBJ1-1
CATSGKGQPLSREAFF
TGTGCCACCAGCGGAAAGGGACAGCCGCTGTCGAGGGAAGCTTTCTTT
>.|15|TRBD1|TRBV7-3|TRBJ2-7
CASSPPTGPEDEQYF
TGTGCCAGCAGCCCTCCGACAGGGCCAGAAGACGAGCAGTACTTC
>.|15|TRBD1|TRBV15|TRBJ1-1
CATSRGTTGDTEAFF
TGTGCCACCAGCAGAGGGACGACAGGGGACACTGAAGCTTTCTTT
>.|14|TRBD2|TRBV2|TRBJ2-2
CASKAGGNTGELFF
TGTGCCAGCAAGGCGGGAGGGAACACCGGGGAGCTGTTTTTT
>.|16|TRBD1|TRBV28|TRBJ1-5
CASSFPGTGGNQPQHF
TGTGCCAGCAGTTTCCCCGGGACAGGGGGAAATCAGCCCCAGCATTTT
>.|16|TRBD2|TRBV5-1|TRBJ2-2
CASSIRTSGNTGELFF
TGCGCCAGCAGCATCAGGACTAGCGGGAACACCGGGGAGCTGTTTTTT
>.|17|TRBD2|TRBV4-1|TRBJ2-1
CASSQARSGSSYNEQFF
TGCGCCAGCAGCCAGGCCCGTAGCGGGAGCTCCTACAATGAGCAGTTCTTC
>.|11|TRBD2|TRBV20-1|TRBJ2-7
CSAGLAYEQYF
TGCAGTGCCGGACTAGCCTACGAGCAGTACTTC
>.|15|.|TRBV5-1|TRBJ2-5
CASSLTGSYQETQYF
TGCGCCAGCAGCTTGACGGGCAGCTACCAAGAGACCCAGTACTTC
>.|12|.|TRBV10-3|TRBJ2-1
CAISGISNEQFF
TGTGCCATCAGCGGGATTTCCAATGAGCAGTTCTTC
>.|16|TRBD2|TRBV10-3|TRBJ2-1
CAISESGWGGYNEQFF
TGTGCCATCAGTGAGTCCGGGTGGGGGGGTTACAATGAGCAGTTCTTC
>.|15|.|TRBV28|TRBJ1-2
CASSFPDGIDYGYTF
TGTGCCAGCAGTTTCCCGGACGGGATCGACTATGGCTACACCTTC
>.|16|.|TRBV7-2|TRBJ2-1
CASSHPRGSLYNEQFF
TGTGCCAGCAGCCATCCTCGGGGTAGTCTTTACAATGAGCAGTTCTTC
>.|14|TRBD1|TRBV28|TRBJ1-3
CASSTGQSGNTIYF
TGTGCCAGCAGTACGGGACAGTCTGGAAACACCATATATTTT
>.|15|TRBD2|TRBV11-2|TRBJ2-1
CASSAQRGRVHEQFF
TGTGCCAGCAGCGCTCAGCGCGGGAGGGTCCATGAGCAGTTCTTC
>.|12|.|TRBV11-2|TRBJ2-3
CASSFVADTQYF
TGTGCCAGCAGCTTCGTAGCAGATACGCAGTATTTT
>.|13|.|TRBV6-5|TRBJ2-5
CASRLTGRETQYF
TGTGCCAGCAGACTTACAGGGAGAGAGACCCAGTACTTC
>.|12|.|TRBV18|TRBJ2-1
CASSPAGNEQFF
TGTGCCAGCTCACCAGCGGGAAATGAGCAGTTCTTC
>once|12|.|TRBV5-1|TRBJ2-7
CASSLGGYEQYF
TGCGCCAGCAGCTTGGGGGGATATGAGCAGTACTTC
>.|13|.|TRBV28|TRBJ1-1
CASRYRENTEAFF
TGTGCCAGCAGGTACAGGGAAAACACTGAAGCTTTCTTT
>.|14|.|TRBV11-3|TRBJ2-3
CASSFGRGTDTQYF
TGTGCCAGCAGCTTTGGACGGGGCACAGATACGCAGTATTTT
>.|16|.|TRBV7-2|TRBJ2-2
CASSPVRRENTGELFF
TGTGCCAGCAGCCCCGTACGGCGGGAAAACACCGGGGAGCTGTTTTTT
>.|15|TRBD2|TRBV11-2|TRBJ2-7
CASSLEGLAGGEQYF
TGTGCCAGCAGCTTAGAAGGGCTAGCGGGAGGCGAGCAGTACTTC